A single sample gave rise to the 23 T cell receptor beta chains below, sequenced in a study of blood T cells in healthy people across ages. Combining a sample-barcoded 5' primer with a J-beta primer mix, a second PCR ran for about 7 to 11 cycles. TCRdb ran MiXCR on the 5' RACE reads and lists one entry per CDR3 protein. The sample includes 750,000 to 950,000 distinct CDR3 sequences, 25% to 30% of them seen just once. These same records also appear under a second study, on T cells of mothers and their children.

The material sequenced was blood. Receptors originate from a boy between 10 and 17 years old in good health.

V gene TRBV30 combines with J gene TRBJ2-5; TRBD2 is a possible D gene (5 bases). Per the germline V gene, CDR1 is GTSNPN and CDR2 is SVGIG (reference sequence). V was shortened by 4 bases and J by 5 bases, with 5 bases between the two germline ends. The CDR3 extends over 10 amino acids. CDR3 coding DNA: TGTGCCTGGAAGCGGGAGACCCAGTACTTC. It specifies CAWKRETQYF.

V gene TRBV20-1 combines with J gene TRBJ1-4, with D maybe TRBD1 (5 bases). Germline V gene sequence: CDR1 DFQATT, CDR2 SNEGSKA (reference sequence). The V and J ends lost 7 bases and 3 bases respectively, with 12 bases between them. This CDR3 is built from 13 residues. The CDR3 is CSVRTPSNEKLFF. CDR3 in DNA: TGCAGTGTTCGGACACCTTCTAATGAAAAACTGTTTTTT.

J is TRBJ1-1 and V is TRBV3-1; no definite D call. Germline lookup yields CDR1 LGHDT and CDR2 YNNKEL (reference sequence). Trimming removed 0 bases from V and 5 bases from J, with 7 bases in between. This CDR3 contains 13 residues. CDR3 protein: CASSQDLPTEAFF. Here the CDR3 DNA reads TGTGCCAGCAGCCAAGATCTCCCAACTGAAGCTTTCTTT.

There are a few counts of this clonotype. V is TRBV5-4 and J is TRBJ2-4; D gene uncertain. Germline values: CDR1 SGHNT, CDR2 YYREEE (reference sequence). V gave up 4 bases and J gave up 0 bases, with 17 bases separating them. There are 17 residues in the CDR3. The CDR3 sequence: CASSQTERSLAKNIQYF. As DNA, the CDR3 is TGTGCCAGCAGCCAAACGGAAAGGTCCCTAGCCAAAAACATTCAGTACTTC.

This clonotype came up a few times. The V and J genes are TRBV3-1 and TRBJ1-1, with TRBD1 as a possible D gene (6 bases). Looked up from germline, CDR1 is LGHDT and CDR2 is YNNKEL (reference sequence). The CDR3 runs to 16 residues. Trimming stripped 4 bases from V and 0 bases from J, with 15 bases between. The CDR3 sequence is CASSRWGAPMNTEAFF. In DNA, the CDR3 is TGTGCCAGCAGCCGATGGGGGGCCCCAATGAACACTGAAGCTTTCTTT.

This chain uses TRBV29-1 with TRBJ2-1, with D unclear. Trimming removed 3 bases at V and 1 base at J, with 13 bases between. Germline V gene sequence: CDR1 SQVTM, CDR2 ANQGSEA. CDR3 size: 15 residues. CDR3 in DNA: TGCAGCGTTGACGGCGCAGGCTTGTCCTACAATGAGCAGTTCTTC. Its translation is CSVDGAGLSYNEQFF.

The CDR3 DNA reads as TGTGCCAGCAGCTCCGTATTAGCGGTGTCCTACAATGAGCAGTTCTTC. Translation: CASSSVLAVSYNEQFF. The J gene is TRBJ2-1, the V gene TRBV3-1; a weak D match, TRBD2 (6 bases). From germline, CDR1 is LGHDT and CDR2 YNNKEL (reference sequence). The CDR3 spans 16 residues. V was cut by 5 bases and J by 1 base, with 15 bases left in between.

This clonotype was seen a handful of times. The rearrangement links TRBV12-3 or TRBV12-4 to TRBJ1-1; 9 positions match TRBD1. V dropped 5 bases and J dropped 8; count of bases not matched to a gene: 9. The CDR3 loop spans 14 amino acids. This CDR3 is CASSLTGGGREAFF. The CDR3 DNA follows: TGTGCCAGCAGTCTCACAGGGGGCGGAAGAGAAGCTTTCTTT.

This clonotype occurred many times. The chain joins TRBV29-1 to TRBJ2-5; D is uncertain. V dropped 4 bases and J dropped 5 bases, with 14 bases sitting between them. The germline gives CDR1 SQVTM, CDR2 ANQGSEA. This CDR3 comprises 13 residues. The chain's CDR3 is CSVVLGVGETQYF. The CDR3 nucleotides are TGCAGCGTTGTTTTAGGAGTTGGGGAGACCCAGTACTTC.

The rearrangement links TRBV5-1 to TRBJ2-5, with TRBD2 matching over 9 bases. There are 17 residues in the CDR3. Per the germline V gene, CDR1 is SGHRS and CDR2 is YFSETQ. V shed 3 bases, J shed 5 bases, and the junction held 14 bases outside the gene matches. The CDR3 sequence is CASSSGGSGGPGETQYF. As DNA, the CDR3 is TGCGCCAGCAGCTCTGGTGGTAGCGGGGGTCCAGGGGAGACCCAGTACTTC.

This clonotype showed up just a few times. V is TRBV5-1 and J is TRBJ2-5, with 9 positions matching TRBD2. This CDR3 is 14 amino acids long. Germline V gene sequence: CDR1 SGHRS, CDR2 YFSETQ. Unmatched junction bases numbered 5, after V lost 4 bases and J lost 4 bases. The CDR3 loop reads CASSTAGGPETQYF. For the CDR3, the DNA is TGCGCCAGCAGCACCGCGGGGGGGCCAGAGACCCAGTACTTC.

J is TRBJ2-1 and V is TRBV20-1, with D perhaps TRBD2 (6 bases). Judging by the DNA end, TRBJ2-7 fits better; the J call may be wrong. Germline CDR1 reads DFQATT; CDR2 reads SNEGSKA (reference sequence). This CDR3 has 15 residues. CDR3 nucleotides: TGCAGTGCTGAGGAGCTAGCGAGGAGCTCCTACGAGCAGTACTTC. Translation gives CSAEELARSSYEQYF.

This clonotype was counted a few times. This chain uses TRBV24-1 with TRBJ1-5, with D tentatively TRBD1 or TRBD2 (5 bases each). The DNA end lines up better with TRBJ2-3; the J call may be wrong. The CDR3 is 19 amino acids. Germline V gives CDR1 KGHDR, CDR2 SFDVKD. The CDR3 loop reads CATSASRGRGKYSNQPQYF. Here the CDR3 DNA reads TGTGCCACCAGTGCCTCCCGGGGAAGGGGCAAATATAGCAATCAGCCCCAGTATTTT.

J is TRBJ2-7 and V is TRBV4-1; 7 nucleotides match TRBD2. The CDR3 has 15 residues. CDR1 and CDR2 from the germline V gene are MGHRA and YSYEKL. V gave up 0 bases and J gave up 4 bases; unmatched junction bases: 6. The CDR3 DNA reads TGCGCCAGCAGCCAAGAAAGGGACTACTCATACGAGCAGTACTTC. Its protein product is CASSQERDYSYEQYF.

This clonotype has only a few counts. This chain joins TRBV6-5 and TRBJ2-7; TRBD2 might be the D (6 bases). From germline, CDR1 is MNHEY and CDR2 SVGAGI. This CDR3 is 15 amino acids long. V lost 0 bases and J 4 bases, leaving 13 bases between the germline ends. CDR3 sequence reads: CASSYSGSEGYEQYF. CDR3 bases: TGTGCCAGCAGTTACTCGGGCTCGGAGGGGTACGAGCAGTACTTC.

Many counts were recorded for this clonotype. J is TRBJ1-5 and V is TRBV18, with D possibly being TRBD1 (6 bases). The CDR3 totals 16 residues. The germline gives CDR1 KGHSH, CDR2 LQKENI. Between the trimmed V and J ends, which lost 4 bases and 3 bases, there was a span of 16 bases. For the CDR3, the DNA is TGTGCCAGCTCACAAACTACAGGGAGTAACAATCAGCCCCAGCATTTT. The encoded protein is CASSQTTGSNNQPQHF.

This clonotype was recorded a few times. This chain connects TRBV5-1 to TRBJ2-5, with 7 bases fitting TRBD1. TRBJ2-7 explains the end of the DNA better; the J call may be wrong. Germline V CDR1 and CDR2: SGHRS, YFSETQ. This CDR3 is 14 amino acids long. CDR3 sequence reads: CASSISTGTYEQYF. CDR3 sequence (DNA): TGCGCCAGCAGCATTTCGACAGGGACCTACGAGCAGTACTTC.

With regard to this clonotype: The junction shows a germline mismatch at one end, possibly a read error. This sequence joins TRBV7-9 and TRBJ2-6, with TRBD1 matching over 9 bases. The CDR3 totals 16 residues. Germline CDR1 SEHNR, CDR2 FQNEAQ (reference sequence). CDR3 residues: CASSLVQGAGANILTF. The CDR3 nucleotides read TGTGCCAGCAGCTTAGTACAGGGGGCTGGGGCCAACATCCTGACTTTC.

The chain employs TRBV11-2 and TRBJ2-5, with D possibly TRBD1 on 6 matching bases. The germline gives CDR1 SGHAT, CDR2 FQNNGV. V was cut by 5 bases and J by 4 bases, with 17 bases left in between. The CDR3 has 15 residues. CDR3 bases: TGTGCCAGCAGCCCTTGGGCAGGGGTAAGAGAGACCCAGTACTTC. It encodes CASSPWAGVRETQYF.

As for this clonotype: It is likely a read error, because the conserved phenylalanine at the end of the CDR3 is missing. V and J are TRBV5-1 and TRBJ1-4; TRBD1 might be the D (5 bases). V lost 0 bases, J lost 7 bases, and 10 bases lay in between. Germline loops: CDR1 SGHRS, CDR2 YFSETQ. CDR3 length equals 14 residues. The DNA for the CDR3 is TGCGCCAGCAGCTTGGGGCAGGGTGGTGAAAAACTGTTTTCT. Encoded protein: CASSLGQGGEKLFS.

The chain links TRBV2 to TRBJ2-1, with D unresolved. The CDR3 runs 15 residues. The V and J ends lost 3 bases and 0 bases respectively, with 9 bases between them. Germline CDR1 SNHLY, CDR2 FYNNEI. The CDR3 reads CASSEDGVSYNEQFF. The DNA of the CDR3 is TGTGCCAGCAGTGAGGATGGGGTCTCCTACAATGAGCAGTTCTTC.

This rearrangement joins TRBV2 to TRBJ1-4; TRBD1 agrees at 8 bases. J was trimmed by 1 base and V by 6 bases; bases with no gene match: 10. The CDR3 covers 17 residues. From germline, CDR1 is SNHLY and CDR2 FYNNEI. The CDR3, as DNA: TGTGCCAGCAGAGAGCCGACAGGGGCTGGAACTAATGAAAAACTGTTTTTT. It yields the protein CASREPTGAGTNEKLFF. The whole variable domain, filled in from reference TRBV2 and TRBJ1-4, reads EPEVTQTPSHQVTQMGQEVILRCVPISNHLYFYWYRQILGQKVEFLVSFYNNEISEKSEIFDDQFSVERPDGSNFTLKIRSTKLEDSAMYFCASREPTGAGTNEKLFFGSGTQLSVL.

J is TRBJ1-1 and V is TRBV20-1; 7 bases are a match to TRBD1. Germline assignment: CDR1 DFQATT and CDR2 SNEGSKA (reference sequence). J lost 8 bases, V lost 8 bases, and 8 bases had no gene match. The CDR3 contains 11 residues. CDR3 amino acids: CSPKSGGEAFF. The CDR3 region has the DNA TGCAGTCCCAAGTCAGGGGGAGAAGCTTTCTTT.